The clone carrying this TCR beta chain was seen repeatedly, ten times or more. The data stem from a study of T-cell memory formation after mild COVID-19. 5'RACE primed at constant segments yielded TCR alpha and TCR beta cDNA libraries bearing sample barcodes and UMIs. Each CDR3 protein gets one entry after TCRdb re-called the 5' RACE reads with MiXCR. The sample contains about 130,000 distinct CDR3 sequences, approximately 5.9% of which appear only once. This CDR3 region has 12 residues. Germline lookup yields CDR1 DFQATT and CDR2 SNEGSKA (reference sequence). Trimming took 6 bases from V and 2 from J, leaving 8 bases between them.

Sequencing was done on a sample of PBMCs or a T cell subset sorted from them (not recorded which). This clonotype was sampled from an adult woman who had mild COVID-19 (a few samples of this study predate the infection). Cell type and time point are not known. V usage is TRBV20-1 and J usage is TRBJ1-5; no clear D. The CDR3 here is CSAVRGNQPQHF. The CDR3 DNA reads TGCAGTGCCGTAAGGGGCAATCAGCCCCAGCATTTT.